This record looks at one TCR beta chain sequence and its context. Its antigen is still unknown. This record belongs to a study of cytomegalovirus exposure and HLA in healthy donors. Study-level findings and limits: Within the 100 to 150 validation repertoires, first-cohort TCR clusters tended to co-occur, according to a later analysis. A list of around 160 TCR beta chains associated with cytomegalovirus was given. Most TCR sequences were rare, but some public TCRs occurred in many donors.

The protocol was immunoSEQ multiplex PCR, while the TCRdb copy is restricted to in-frame clones and leaves out a portion. The sample has some 120,000 clones, over 75% seen once. The CDR3 totals 15 residues. CDR1 SGHNT and CDR2 YENEEA come from the germline V gene. Trimming took off 0 bases at V and 8 bases at J, with 16 bases between the two ends. Sequenced: PBMCs. This TCR was recovered from a woman aged 25 to 39 in good health and CMV-seronegative. The rearrangement uses TRBV11-3 and TRBJ1-2; D unresolved. In DNA form, the CDR3 reads TGTGCCAGCAGCTTAGATAACGGTCAGACGAGGGGCTACACCTTC. Its translation: CASSLDNGQTRGYTF.